This T cell receptor (beta chain) was sequenced in a study of T-cell memory formation after mild COVID-19. Notes on the study in general: Shrinking CD4+ clones resided mostly in CM and EM, and CD8+ ones in EMRA.

This clonotype has just one count. Its matching antigen is unknown. TCRdb used MiXCR to reprocess the 5' RACE reads, holding one entry per CDR3 protein. The profile covers approximately 350,000 distinct CDR3 sequences, with around 27% appearing a single time and roughly 14% taken by the ten largest. Input material: PBMCs or a T cell subset sorted from them (not recorded which). This TCR derives from an adult woman who had mild COVID-19 (a few samples of this study predate the infection). Cell type and time point are not known.

CDR3: CSVGDRLYGYTF. CDR3 sequence (DNA): TGCAGCGTTGGGGACAGACTCTATGGCTACACCTTC. V is TRBV29-1 and J is TRBJ1-2; 7 bases match TRBD1. The CDR3 contains 12 residues. V shed 4 bases, J shed 4 bases, and the junction held 3 bases outside the gene matches. Germline V lookup: CDR1 SQVTM, CDR2 ANQGSEA.